This T cell receptor (beta chain) was recovered during a study of blood T cell repertoires in COVID-19. Study summary: Acute and convalescent COVID-19 specimens originated in the United States, Italy and Spain. T cells, B-cell-depleted T cells, or PBMCs provided the cDNA or gDNA that served as material.

V was cut by 2 bases and J by 5 bases, with 6 bases left in between. There are 13 residues in the CDR3. Germline V gives CDR1 SGHTA, CDR2 FQGTGA. Authors' methods: Estimated nucleated cell counts came from reference gene primer amplification. The data were produced by immunoSEQ multiplex PCR, yet TCRdb's version contains in-frame clones alone and is incomplete. Clonal size and the V and J genes are those of that table, whereas D and trimming came from the DNA. The data show some 100,000 clones, about 89% seen once. Only a few counts were recorded for this clone. The chain employs TRBV7-3 and TRBJ2-2; no definite D call. Material: peripheral blood. The TCR comes from a man between 45 and 60 years old with acute or convalescent COVID-19. The chain's CDR3 is CASSLLGTGELFF. The CDR3 region has the DNA TGTGCCAGCAGCTTACTCGGGACCGGGGAGCTGTTTTTT.